The rows below give T cell receptor beta chains drawn from one sample of a study of patients and donors after allogeneic stem cell transplantation. One entry per CDR3 protein results from TCRdb running MiXCR on the RT-PCR reads. The sample gives about 160,000 distinct CDR3 sequences, 24% of which show up once; roughly 26% is in the top ten. Sequenced sample: blood, either unsorted or a sorted T cell fraction (not recorded which). The receptors shown here come from a human donor who was either an allogeneic HSCT recipient or a stem cell or donor lymphocyte infusion donor (not recorded which). It is not recorded whose cells these are; they may come from a transplant donor. Both conserved end residues are part of each CDR3.

J	V	CDR3
TRBJ1-2	TRBV12-3/TRBV12-4	CASSAPGFYGYTF
TRBJ1-4	TRBV6-5	CASSYNGGLDEKLFF
TRBJ1-1	TRBV9	CASSADGGLGTEAFF
TRBJ1-1	TRBV12-3/TRBV12-4	CASSLVPLRTEAFF
TRBJ2-3	TRBV7-8	CASSLEIEYGARETDTQYF
TRBJ1-2	TRBV20-1	CSARLGQGSGRYGYTF
TRBJ2-5	TRBV5-6	CASSRDRGTTETQYF
TRBJ1-1	TRBV6-2/TRBV6-3	CASSYTEVNTEAFF
TRBJ1-5	TRBV11-2	CASIPVRDSNQPQHF
TRBJ1-3	TRBV7-9	CASSLEGRSGNTIYF
TRBJ2-5	TRBV15	CATSSGRRETQYF
TRBJ2-2	TRBV7-8	CASSWGREDTGELFF
TRBJ2-7	TRBV7-3	CASSLRPSYEQYF
TRBJ2-2	TRBV11-2	CASSSSGTRGTGELFF
TRBJ1-5	TRBV6-5	CASSRASNSNQPQHF
TRBJ2-3	TRBV29-1	CSVLRASGRLRDTQYF
TRBJ2-7	TRBV6-6	CASSYSGVHEQYF
TRBJ1-5	TRBV20-1	CSARVGGLNQPQHF
TRBJ2-1	TRBV20-1	CSARVAGRYEQFF
TRBJ2-2	TRBV5-1	CASSHRRANTGELFF
TRBJ1-4	TRBV5-1	CASSEDGTNEKLFF
TRBJ1-5	TRBV14	CASSHDEYHSNQPQHF
TRBJ2-2	TRBV6-5	CASSYGFWLAEHTGELFF
TRBJ1-5	TRBV6-5	CASRWALSTGGKWHQPQHF
TRBJ2-7	TRBV12-5	CASGLVTAAGEQYF
TRBJ1-3	TRBV29-1	CSVSGWRTGNTIYF
TRBJ2-5	TRBV24-1	CATRKTGYETQYF
TRBJ2-3	TRBV5-1	CASSDLDWLSTDTQYF
TRBJ2-1	TRBV20-1	CSALGAGGEFF
TRBJ2-1	TRBV27	CASSWGTGGTGEQFF
TRBJ2-7	TRBV5-6	CASSLPAASGRNEQYF
TRBJ1-2	TRBV20-1	CSAFIRGQGQDGYTF
TRBJ2-1	TRBV6-6	CATLPVGQYIHEQFF
TRBJ2-6	TRBV5-1	CASSLLVSGANVLTF
TRBJ2-7	TRBV27	CASGLIRFEQYF
TRBJ1-5	TRBV20-1	CSAEAGTGFNQPQHF
TRBJ1-5	TRBV6-5	CASSYRSGGTGGDQPQHF
TRBJ1-1	TRBV7-2	CASSMKGAWTEAFF
TRBJ2-1	TRBV20-1	CSARDRYSGDYNEQFF
TRBJ1-1	TRBV10-3	CATTFSGMNTEAFF